The table lists the clone carrying this T cell receptor beta chain with a few counts. What it recognizes is unknown. The sample originates from a study of PD-L1 blockade in urothelial cancer. Each PCR contained spiked-in synthetic TCR analog templates. Using immunoSEQ multiplex PCR, the repertoire was profiled, and TCRdb retains in-frame clones only, with some absent. The sample has some 42,000 clones, 70% to 85% seen once. CDR1 is MNHEY and CDR2 is SMNVEV in the germline V gene (reference sequence). There are 15 residues in the CDR3. V shed 2 bases and J shed 7 bases, with 15 bases lying between them. Whole-study findings and limits: Survival was better when pretreatment blood TCR clonality fell below the median.

The sequence was obtained from a man between 65 and 80 years old with urothelial cancer. Sample: PBMCs, taken around atezolizumab (anti-PD-L1) treatment. This chain uses TRBV27 with TRBJ1-5; D is possibly TRBD1 (6 bases). CDR3 sequence reads: CASSLIGGEGQPQHF. CDR3 coding DNA: TGTGCCAGCAGTTTAATAGGGGGGGAGGGACAGCCCCAGCATTTT.